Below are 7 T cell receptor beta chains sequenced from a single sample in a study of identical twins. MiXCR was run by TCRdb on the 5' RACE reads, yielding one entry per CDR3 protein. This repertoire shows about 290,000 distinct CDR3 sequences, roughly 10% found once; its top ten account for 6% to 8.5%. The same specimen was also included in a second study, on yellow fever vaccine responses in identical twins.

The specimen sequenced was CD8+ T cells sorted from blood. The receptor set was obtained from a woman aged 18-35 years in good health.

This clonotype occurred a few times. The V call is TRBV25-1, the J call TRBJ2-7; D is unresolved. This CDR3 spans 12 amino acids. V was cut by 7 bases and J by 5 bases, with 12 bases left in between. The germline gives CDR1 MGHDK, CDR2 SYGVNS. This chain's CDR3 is CASNGVVDEQYF. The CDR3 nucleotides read TGTGCCAGCAACGGCGTTGTGGACGAGCAGTACTTC.

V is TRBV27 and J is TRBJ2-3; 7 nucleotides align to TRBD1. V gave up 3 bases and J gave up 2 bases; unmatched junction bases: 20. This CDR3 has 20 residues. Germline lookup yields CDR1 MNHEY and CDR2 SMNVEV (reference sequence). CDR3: CASSFVDPGDRDRDTDTQYF. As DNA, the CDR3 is TGTGCCAGCAGTTTTGTTGATCCCGGCGACAGGGATAGAGACACAGATACGCAGTATTTT.

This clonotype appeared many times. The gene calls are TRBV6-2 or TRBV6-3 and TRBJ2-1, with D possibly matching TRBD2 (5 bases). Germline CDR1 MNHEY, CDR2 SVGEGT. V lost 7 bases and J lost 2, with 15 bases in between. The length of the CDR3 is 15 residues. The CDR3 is CASMGRTEPYNEQFF. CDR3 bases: TGTGCCAGCATGGGGAGAACAGAACCCTACAATGAGCAGTTCTTC.

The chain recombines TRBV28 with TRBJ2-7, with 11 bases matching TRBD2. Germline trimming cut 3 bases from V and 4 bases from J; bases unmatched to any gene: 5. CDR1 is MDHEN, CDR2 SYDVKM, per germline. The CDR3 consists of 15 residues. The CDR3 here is CASSFIAGGGYEQYF. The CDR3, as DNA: TGTGCCAGCAGTTTTATAGCGGGAGGGGGGTACGAGCAGTACTTC.

The CDR3 DNA is TGTGCCAGCAGTCTCCAGCCGCCAGAGCAAGAGACCCAGTACTTC. It codes for CASSLQPPEQETQYF. V gene TRBV27 combines with J gene TRBJ2-5; D is uncertain. Looked up from germline, CDR1 is MNHEY and CDR2 is SMNVEV (reference sequence). V gave up 5 bases and J gave up 2 bases, with 15 bases separating them. The CDR3 covers 15 residues.

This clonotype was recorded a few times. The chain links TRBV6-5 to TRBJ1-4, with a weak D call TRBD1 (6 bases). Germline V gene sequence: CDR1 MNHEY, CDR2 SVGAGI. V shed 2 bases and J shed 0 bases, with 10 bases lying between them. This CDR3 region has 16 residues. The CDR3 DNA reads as TGTGCCAGCAGTTACCACAGGGAGGCAACTAATGAAAAACTGTTTTTT. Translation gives CASSYHREATNEKLFF.

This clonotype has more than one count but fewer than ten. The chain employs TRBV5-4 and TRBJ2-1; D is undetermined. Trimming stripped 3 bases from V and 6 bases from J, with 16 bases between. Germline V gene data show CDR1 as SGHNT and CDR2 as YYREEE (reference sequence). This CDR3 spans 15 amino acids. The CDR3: CASSSLLGPLNEQFF. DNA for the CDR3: TGTGCCAGCAGCTCCCTGCTAGGTCCCCTCAATGAGCAGTTCTTC.